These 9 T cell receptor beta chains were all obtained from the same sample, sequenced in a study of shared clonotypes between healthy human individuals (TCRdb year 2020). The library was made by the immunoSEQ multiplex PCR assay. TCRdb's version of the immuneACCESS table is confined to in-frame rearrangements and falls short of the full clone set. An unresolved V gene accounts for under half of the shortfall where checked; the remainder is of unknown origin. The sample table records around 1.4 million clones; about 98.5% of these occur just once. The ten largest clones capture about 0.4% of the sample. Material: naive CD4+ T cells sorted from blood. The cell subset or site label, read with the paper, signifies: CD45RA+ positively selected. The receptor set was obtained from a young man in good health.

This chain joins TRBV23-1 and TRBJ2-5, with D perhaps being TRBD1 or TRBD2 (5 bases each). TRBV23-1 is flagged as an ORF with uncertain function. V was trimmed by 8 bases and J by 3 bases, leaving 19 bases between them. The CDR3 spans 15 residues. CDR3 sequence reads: CASDHPGTAEETQYF. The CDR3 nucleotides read TGCGCCAGCGACCACCCGGGGACGGCCGAAGAGACCCAGTACTTC.

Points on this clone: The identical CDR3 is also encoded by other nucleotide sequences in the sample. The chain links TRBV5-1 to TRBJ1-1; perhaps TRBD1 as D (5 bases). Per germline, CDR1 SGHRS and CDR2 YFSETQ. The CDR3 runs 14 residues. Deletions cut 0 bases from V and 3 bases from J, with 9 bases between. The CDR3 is CASSLVWGDTEAFF. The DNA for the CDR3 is TGCGCCAGCAGCTTGGTCTGGGGGGACACTGAAGCTTTCTTT.

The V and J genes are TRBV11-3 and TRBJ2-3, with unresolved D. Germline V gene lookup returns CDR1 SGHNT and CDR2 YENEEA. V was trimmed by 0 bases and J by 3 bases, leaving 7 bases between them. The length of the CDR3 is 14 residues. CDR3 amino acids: CASSLEAVTDTQYF. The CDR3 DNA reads TGTGCCAGCAGCTTAGAAGCAGTGACAGATACGCAGTATTTT.

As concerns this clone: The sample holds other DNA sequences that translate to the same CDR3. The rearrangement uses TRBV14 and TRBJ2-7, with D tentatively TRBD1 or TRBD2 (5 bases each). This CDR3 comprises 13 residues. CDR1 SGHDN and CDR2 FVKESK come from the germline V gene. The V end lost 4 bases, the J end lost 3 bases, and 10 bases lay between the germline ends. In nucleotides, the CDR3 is TGTGCCAGCAGCCGGGGGATTTTCTACGAGCAGTACTTC. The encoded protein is CASSRGIFYEQYF.

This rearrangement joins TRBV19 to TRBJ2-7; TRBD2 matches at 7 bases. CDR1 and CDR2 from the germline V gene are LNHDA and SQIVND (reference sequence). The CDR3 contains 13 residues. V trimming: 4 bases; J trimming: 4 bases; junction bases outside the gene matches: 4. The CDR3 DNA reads TGTGCCAGTAGTACCGGGACTAATTACGAGCAGTACTTC. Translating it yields CASSTGTNYEQYF.

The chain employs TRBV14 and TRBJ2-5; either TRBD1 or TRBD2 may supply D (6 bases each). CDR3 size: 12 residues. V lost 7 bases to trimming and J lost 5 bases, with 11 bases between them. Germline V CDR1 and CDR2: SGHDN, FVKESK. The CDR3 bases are TGTGCCAGCAATCGGGGGCACGAGACCCAGTACTTC. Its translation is CASNRGHETQYF.

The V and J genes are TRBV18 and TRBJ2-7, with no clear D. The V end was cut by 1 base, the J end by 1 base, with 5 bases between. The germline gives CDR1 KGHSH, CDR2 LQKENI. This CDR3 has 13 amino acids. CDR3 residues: CASSPQKSYEQYF. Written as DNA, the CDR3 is TGTGCCAGCTCACCACAGAAGTCCTACGAGCAGTACTTC. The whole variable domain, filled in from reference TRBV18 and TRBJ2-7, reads NAGVMQNPRHLVRRRGQEARLRCSPMKGHSHVYWYRQLPEEGLKFMVYLQKENIIDESGMPKERFSAEFPKEGPSILRIQQVVRGDSAAYFCASSPQKSYEQYFGPGTRLTVT.

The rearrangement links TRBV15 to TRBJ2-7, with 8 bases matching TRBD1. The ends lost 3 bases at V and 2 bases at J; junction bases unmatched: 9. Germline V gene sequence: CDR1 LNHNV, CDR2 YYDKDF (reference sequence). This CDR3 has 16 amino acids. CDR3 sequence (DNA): TGTGCCACCAGCAGCGGACCGACAGGGGCGGCCTACGAGCAGTACTTC. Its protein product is CATSSGPTGAAYEQYF. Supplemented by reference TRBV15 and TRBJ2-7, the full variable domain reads DAMVIQNPRYQVTQFGKPVTLSCSQTLNHNVMYWYQQKSSQAPKLLFHYYDKDFNNEADTPDNFQSRRPNTSFCFLDIRSPGLGDTAMYLCATSSGPTGAAYEQYFGPGTRLTVT.

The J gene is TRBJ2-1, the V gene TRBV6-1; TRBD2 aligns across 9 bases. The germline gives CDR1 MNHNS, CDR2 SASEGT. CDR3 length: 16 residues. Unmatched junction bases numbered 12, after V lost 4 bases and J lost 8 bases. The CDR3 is CASSGRGREGRHEQFF. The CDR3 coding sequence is TGTGCCAGCAGTGGGAGGGGGCGGGAGGGTCGTCATGAGCAGTTCTTC.